The 7 T cell receptor beta chains in this list originate from one sample, sequenced in a study of sequential checkpoint blockade in melanoma. The sample's treatment: randomized to nivolumab then ipilimumab (arm A) or the reverse (arm B). TCRdb's copy holds only in-frame clones and misses some; the assay was immunoSEQ multiplex PCR. The sample shows 30,000 to 45,000 clones, approximately 91% of them seen only once. The source material was CD8+ T cells sorted from blood (inferred from file names), sampled from a patient given nivolumab and ipilimumab in sequence. These receptor sequences come from a human donor with melanoma.

The chain carries TRBV4-1 and TRBJ1-6; TRBD1 aligns across 11 bases. Trimming at V came to 2 bases and at J to 9 bases, leaving 9 bases not matched to a gene. Germline V gene lookup returns CDR1 MGHRA and CDR2 YSYEKL. The CDR3 has 17 residues. The CDR3 loop is CASSQRLDRGLGSPLHF. As DNA, the CDR3 is TGCGCCAGCAGCCAAAGATTGGACAGGGGGCTGGGTTCACCCCTCCACTTT.

The chain is built from TRBV7-9 and TRBJ2-5; 10 bases agree with TRBD1. V trimming: 5 bases; J trimming: 0 bases; junction bases outside the gene matches: 12. The CDR3 extends over 18 amino acids. From germline, CDR1 is SEHNR and CDR2 FQNEAQ (reference sequence). CDR3 protein: CASSPEWTGQGYQETQYF. DNA of the CDR3: TGTGCCAGCAGCCCAGAGTGGACGGGACAGGGGTACCAAGAGACCCAGTACTTC.

Only one count was recorded for this clone. The CDR3 DNA is TGTGCCAGCAGGGGCAGGGGCAATCAGCCCCAGCATTTT. Amino acid sequence: CASRGRGNQPQHF. The rearrangement joins TRBV7-8 to TRBJ1-5; the D gene is possibly TRBD1 (5 bases). Germline loops: CDR1 SGHVS, CDR2 FQNEAQ. Trimming took 6 bases from V and 2 from J, leaving 8 bases between them. CDR3 length: 13 residues. Drawing the rest from reference TRBV7-8 and TRBJ1-5, the complete variable domain is GAGVSQSPRYKVAKRGQDVALRCDPISGHVSLFWYQQALGQGPEFLTYFQNEAQLDKSGLPSDRFFAERPEGSVSTLKIQRTQQEDSAVYLCASRGRGNQPQHFGDGTRLSIL.

The V gene is TRBV9, the J gene TRBJ2-1; D may be TRBD2 (6 bases). Trimming removed 2 bases from V and 0 bases from J, with 15 bases in between. The CDR3 extends over 17 amino acids. The germline CDR1 and CDR2 sequences are SGDLS and YYNGEE. CDR3 sequence reads: CASSVSRDSSSYNEQFF. CDR3 DNA: TGTGCCAGCAGCGTGAGCCGGGACTCCAGCTCCTACAATGAGCAGTTCTTC.

V usage is TRBV27 and J usage is TRBJ2-7; 7 bases align to TRBD1. The CDR3 has 14 amino acids. Trimming cost V 5 bases and J 2 bases; bases outside gene matches: 6. From germline, CDR1 is MNHEY and CDR2 SMNVEV (reference sequence). CDR3 coding DNA: TGTGCCAGCAGTCCCGGGACAGTGGCCTACGAGCAGTACTTC. Translating gives CASSPGTVAYEQYF.

This clone appeared a single time. The rearrangement links TRBV18 to TRBJ2-7, with 7 bases matching TRBD1. The CDR3 consists of 15 residues. Germline loops: CDR1 KGHSH, CDR2 LQKENI. J gave up 0 bases and V 3 bases, and 5 bases lay outside the gene matches. The CDR3: CASSPYDRASYEQYF. For the CDR3, the DNA is TGTGCCAGCTCACCTTACGACAGGGCCTCCTACGAGCAGTACTTC. Variable domain in full (rest from reference TRBV18 and TRBJ2-7): NAGVMQNPRHLVRRRGQEARLRCSPMKGHSHVYWYRQLPEEGLKFMVYLQKENIIDESGMPKERFSAEFPKEGPSILRIQQVVRGDSAAYFCASSPYDRASYEQYFGPGTRLTVT.

CDR3 in DNA: TGTGCCAGCAGTCTCGCGGTAAACTATGGCTACACCTTC. Residues: CASSLAVNYGYTF. J is TRBJ1-2 and V is TRBV6-1; D is ambiguous. This CDR3 is 13 amino acids long. Looked up from germline, CDR1 is MNHNS and CDR2 is SASEGT. V was cut by 5 bases and J by 2 bases, with 9 bases left in between.